The clone carrying this T cell receptor (beta chain) has just a few counts. The sample originates from a study of CD8 T cells in Susac syndrome. The J segment lost 5 bases and the V segment lost 1 base, leaving 8 bases of the junction unmatched. The CDR3 runs 16 residues. Germline CDR1 LNHNV, CDR2 YYDKDF (reference sequence). With random hexamers, 0.5 to 1 ug RNA was reverse transcribed. TCRdb analysed the immunoSEQ multiplex PCR reads with MiXCR anew, one entry per CDR3 protein. The sample holds tens of thousands of distinct CDR3 sequences, 90% to 95% seen once. The specimen was CD8+ T cells from PBMCs. The chain links TRBV15 to TRBJ1-5; 7 bases line up with TRBD1. This TCR came from a human donor in good health. DNA of the CDR3: TGTGCCACCAGCAGAGGGGGAGGGGGCAGGGATCAGCCCCAGCATTTT. As protein: CATSRGGGGRDQPQHF. Combining the CDR3 with reference TRBV15 and TRBJ1-5 gives the whole variable domain DAMVIQNPRYQVTQFGKPVTLSCSQTLNHNVMYWYQQKSSQAPKLLFHYYDKDFNNEADTPDNFQSRRPNTSFCFLDIRSPGLGDTAMYLCATSRGGGGRDQPQHFGDGTRLSIL.